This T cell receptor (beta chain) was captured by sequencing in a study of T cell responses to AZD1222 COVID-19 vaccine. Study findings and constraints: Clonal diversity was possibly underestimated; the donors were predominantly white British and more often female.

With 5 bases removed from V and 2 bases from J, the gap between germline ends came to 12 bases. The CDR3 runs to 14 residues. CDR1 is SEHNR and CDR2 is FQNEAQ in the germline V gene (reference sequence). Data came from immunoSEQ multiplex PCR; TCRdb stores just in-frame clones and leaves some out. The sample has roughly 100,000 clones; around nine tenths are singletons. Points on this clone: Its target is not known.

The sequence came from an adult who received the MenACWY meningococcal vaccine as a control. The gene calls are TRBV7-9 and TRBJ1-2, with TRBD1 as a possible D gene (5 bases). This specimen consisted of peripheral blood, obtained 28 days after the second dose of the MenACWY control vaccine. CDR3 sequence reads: CASSQGDLNYGYTF. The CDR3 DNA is TGTGCCAGCAGCCAGGGAGATCTAAACTATGGCTACACCTTC.